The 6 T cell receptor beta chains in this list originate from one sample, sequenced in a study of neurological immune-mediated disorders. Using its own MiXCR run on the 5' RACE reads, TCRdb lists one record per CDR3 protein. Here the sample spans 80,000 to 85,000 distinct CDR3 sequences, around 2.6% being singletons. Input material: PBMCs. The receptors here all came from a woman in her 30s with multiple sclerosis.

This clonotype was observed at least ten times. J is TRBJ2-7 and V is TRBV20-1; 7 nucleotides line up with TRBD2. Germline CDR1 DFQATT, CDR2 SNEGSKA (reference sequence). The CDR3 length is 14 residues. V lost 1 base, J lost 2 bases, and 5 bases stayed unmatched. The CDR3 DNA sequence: TGCAGTGCTAGAGGGGGAGGGCCAGCCTACGAGCAGTACTTC. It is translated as CSARGGGPAYEQYF.

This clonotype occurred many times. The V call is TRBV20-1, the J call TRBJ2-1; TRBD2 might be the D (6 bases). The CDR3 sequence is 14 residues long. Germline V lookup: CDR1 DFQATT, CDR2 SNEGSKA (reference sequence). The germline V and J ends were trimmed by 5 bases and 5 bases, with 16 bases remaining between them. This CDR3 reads CSAYHGGSDNEQFF. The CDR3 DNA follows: TGCAGTGCTTACCATGGAGGGTCCGACAATGAGCAGTTCTTC.

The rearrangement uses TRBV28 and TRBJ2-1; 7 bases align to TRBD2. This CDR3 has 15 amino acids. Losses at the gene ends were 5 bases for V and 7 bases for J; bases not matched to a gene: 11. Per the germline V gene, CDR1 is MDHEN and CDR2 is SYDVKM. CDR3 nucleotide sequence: TGTGCCAGCAGTGGGGCGGGAGTAAGGATTAATGAGCAGTTCTTC. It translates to CASSGAGVRINEQFF.

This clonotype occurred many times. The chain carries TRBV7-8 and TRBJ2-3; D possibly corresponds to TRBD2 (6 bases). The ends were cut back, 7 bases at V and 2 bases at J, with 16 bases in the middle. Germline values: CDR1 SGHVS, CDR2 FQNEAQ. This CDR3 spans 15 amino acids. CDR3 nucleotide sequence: TGTGCCAGCACCCATGGAGGGTCATCCACAGATACGCAGTATTTT. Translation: CASTHGGSSTDTQYF.

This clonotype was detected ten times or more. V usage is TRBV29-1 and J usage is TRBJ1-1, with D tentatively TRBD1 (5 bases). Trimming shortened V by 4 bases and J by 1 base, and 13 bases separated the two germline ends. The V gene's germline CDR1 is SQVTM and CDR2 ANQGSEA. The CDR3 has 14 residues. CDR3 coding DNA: TGCAGCGTTGTAGCCGGGACCGAGAACACTGAAGCTTTCTTT. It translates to CSVVAGTENTEAFF. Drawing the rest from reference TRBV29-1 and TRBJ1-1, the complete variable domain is SAVISQKPSRDICQRGTSLTIQCQVDSQVTMMFWYRQQPGQSLTLIATANQGSEATYESGFVIDKFPISRPNLTFSTLTVSNMSPEDSSIYLCSVVAGTENTEAFFGQGTRLTVV.

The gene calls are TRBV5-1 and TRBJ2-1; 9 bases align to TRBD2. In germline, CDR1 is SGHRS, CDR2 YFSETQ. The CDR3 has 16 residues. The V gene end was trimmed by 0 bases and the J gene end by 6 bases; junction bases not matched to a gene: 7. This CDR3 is CASSLGTSEVLNEQFF. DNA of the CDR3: TGCGCCAGCAGCTTGGGGACTAGCGAAGTCCTCAATGAGCAGTTCTTC.